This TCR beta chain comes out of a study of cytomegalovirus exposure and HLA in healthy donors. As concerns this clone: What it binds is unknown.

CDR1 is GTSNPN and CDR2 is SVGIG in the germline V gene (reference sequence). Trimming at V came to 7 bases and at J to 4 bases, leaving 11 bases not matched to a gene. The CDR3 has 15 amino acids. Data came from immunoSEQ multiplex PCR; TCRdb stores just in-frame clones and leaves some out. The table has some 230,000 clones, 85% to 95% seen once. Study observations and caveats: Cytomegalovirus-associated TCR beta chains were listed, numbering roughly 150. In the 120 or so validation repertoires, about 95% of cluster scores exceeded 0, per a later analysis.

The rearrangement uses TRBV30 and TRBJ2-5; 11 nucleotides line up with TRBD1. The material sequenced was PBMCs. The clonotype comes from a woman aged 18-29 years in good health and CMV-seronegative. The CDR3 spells CAFRSGQGAGETQYF. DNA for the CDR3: TGTGCCTTTAGGTCCGGACAGGGGGCAGGAGAGACCCAGTACTTC.